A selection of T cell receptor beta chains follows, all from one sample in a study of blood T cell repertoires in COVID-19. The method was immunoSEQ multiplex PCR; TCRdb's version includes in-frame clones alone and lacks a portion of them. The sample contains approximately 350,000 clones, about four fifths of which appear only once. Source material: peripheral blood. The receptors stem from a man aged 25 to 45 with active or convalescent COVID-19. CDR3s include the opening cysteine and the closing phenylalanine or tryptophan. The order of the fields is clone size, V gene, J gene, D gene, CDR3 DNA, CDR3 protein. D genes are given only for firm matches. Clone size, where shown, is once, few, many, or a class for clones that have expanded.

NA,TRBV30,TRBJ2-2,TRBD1,TGTGCCTGGAGCGACAGGGTCACCGGGGAGCTGTTTTTT,CAWSDRVTGELFF
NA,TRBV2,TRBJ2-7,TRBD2,TGTGCCAGCAGTGGGACTAGCGGGAGGGAGCCCTCCTACGAGCAGTACTTC,CASSGTSGREPSYEQYF
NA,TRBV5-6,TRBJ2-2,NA,TGTGCCAGCAGCTTCCTCGTATCGAACACCGGGGAGCTGTTTTTT,CASSFLVSNTGELFF
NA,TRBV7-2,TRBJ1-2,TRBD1,TGTGCCAGCACCTATGACAGGGGGAACTATGGCTACACCTTC,CASTYDRGNYGYTF
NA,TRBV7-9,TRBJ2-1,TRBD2,TGTGCCAGCAGCCCTACTGAGCGGGAGCTCTACAATGAGCAGTTCTTC,CASSPTERELYNEQFF
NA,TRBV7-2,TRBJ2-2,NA,TGTGCCAGCAGCTTCAGGCCAGCGAACACCGGGGAGCTGTTTTTT,CASSFRPANTGELFF
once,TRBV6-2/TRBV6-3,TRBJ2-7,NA,TGTGCCAGCAGTCCCTCGGGCAGGGGGGACGAGCAGTACTTC,CASSPSGRGDEQYF
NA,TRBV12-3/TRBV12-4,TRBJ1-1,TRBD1,TGTGCCAGCAGTTTGGGACAGCGGGCTGAAGCTTTCTTT,CASSLGQRAEAFF
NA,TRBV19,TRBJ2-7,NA,TGTGCCAGTAGTATTTCCTTCTCTGGGGCAGGCGAGCAGTACTTC,CASSISFSGAGEQYF
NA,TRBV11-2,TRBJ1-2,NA,TGTGCCAGCAGCTCATCCGGGACAACATTCGGCTACACCTTC,CASSSSGTTFGYTF
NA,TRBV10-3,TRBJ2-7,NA,TGTGCCATCAGTGATAATAGCGGCTACGAGCAGTACTTC,CAISDNSGYEQYF
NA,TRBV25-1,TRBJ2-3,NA,TGTGCCAGCAGTGGCCTGACAGGTGCGGCCCCAGATACGCAGTATTTT,CASSGLTGAAPDTQYF
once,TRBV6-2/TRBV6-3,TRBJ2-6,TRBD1,TGTGCCAGCAGCCGCCGGGACAGGGAACCTGGGGCCAACGTCCTGACTTTC,CASSRRDREPGANVLTF
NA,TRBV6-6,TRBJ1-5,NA,TGTGCCAGCAGACCCCAAGACAGTTCACGGGGGCAGCCCCAGCATTTT,CASRPQDSSRGQPQHF
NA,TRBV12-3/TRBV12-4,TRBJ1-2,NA,TGTGCCAGCACCAGGGTGGATGGCTACACCTTC,CASTRVDGYTF
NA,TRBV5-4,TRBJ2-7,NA,TGTGCCAGCAGCTTGGAACAGGGCTCCTACGAGCAGTACTTC,CASSLEQGSYEQYF
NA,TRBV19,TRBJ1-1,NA,TGTGCCAGTAGTATCGGTATCACAACGAGGGTTAGCACTGAAGCTTTCTTT,CASSIGITTRVSTEAFF
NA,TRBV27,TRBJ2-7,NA,TGTGCCAGCAGTGGCGGGGGCGGGAGTTTCTACGAGCAGTACTTC,CASSGGGGSFYEQYF
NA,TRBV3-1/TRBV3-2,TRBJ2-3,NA,TGTGCCAGCAACTCCCGAGCTAGCCTGGGAGATACGCAGTATTTT,CASNSRASLGDTQYF
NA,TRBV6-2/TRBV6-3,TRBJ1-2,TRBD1,TGTGCCAGCAACCCTGACAGGGGCGGCTATGGCTACACCTTC,CASNPDRGGYGYTF
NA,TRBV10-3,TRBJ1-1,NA,TGTGCCATCAGGGGGACTGCCATGAACACTGAAGCTTTCTTT,CAIRGTAMNTEAFF
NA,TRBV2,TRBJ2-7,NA,TGTGCCAGCAGGGCACCCGCCTCCTACGAGCAGTACTTC,CASRAPASYEQYF
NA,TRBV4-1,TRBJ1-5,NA,TGCGCCAGCAGCCAAGTTCGGGAAAGCAATCAGCCCCAGCATTTT,CASSQVRESNQPQHF
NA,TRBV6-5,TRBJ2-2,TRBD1,TGTGCCAGCAGTTACTCAGACAGGGCCGGCGGGGAGCTGTTTTTT,CASSYSDRAGGELFF
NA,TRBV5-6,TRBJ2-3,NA,TGTGCCAGCAGCTTCCGGGGAAGAGGCGCAGATACGCAGTATTTT,CASSFRGRGADTQYF
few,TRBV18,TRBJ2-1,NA,TGTGCCAGCTCACCACAAACTAGCTTATACAATGAGCAGTTCTTC,CASSPQTSLYNEQFF
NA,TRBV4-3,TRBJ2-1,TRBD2,TGCGCCAGCAGCCAAGATTTGGCTAGCGGGAGGGCCGTTTATGAGCAGTTCTTC,CASSQDLASGRAVYEQFF
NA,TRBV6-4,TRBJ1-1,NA,TGTGCCAGCAGTGAGGAGGGGCGGACTGAAGCTTTCTTT,CASSEEGRTEAFF
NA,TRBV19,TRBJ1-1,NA,TGTGCCAGTAGTATTCAGGGCATAATGAACACTGAAGCTTTCTTT,CASSIQGIMNTEAFF
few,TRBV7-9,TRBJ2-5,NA,TGTGCCAGCAGACCGCCTTTAAGCACTCGCCAAGAGACCCAGTACTTC,CASRPPLSTRQETQYF
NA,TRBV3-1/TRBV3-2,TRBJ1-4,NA,TGTGCCAGCAGCCAAGATAGGCCAGGACTAAATGAAAAACTGTTTTTT,CASSQDRPGLNEKLFF
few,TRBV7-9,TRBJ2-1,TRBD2,TGTGCCAGCAGCCCAATTCGACTAGCAATAAGTAATGAGCAGTTCTTC,CASSPIRLAISNEQFF
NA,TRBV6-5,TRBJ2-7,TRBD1,TGTGCCAGCGCCACGGGACAGCTCCCCTACGAGCAGTACTTC,CASATGQLPYEQYF
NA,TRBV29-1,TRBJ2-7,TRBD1,TGCAGCGTTGTTACAGGGGCCTACGAGCAGTACTTC,CSVVTGAYEQYF
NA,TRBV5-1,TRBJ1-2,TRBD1,TGCGCCAGCAGCTTGGGGGACAGGAGGATTAACTATGGCTACACCTTC,CASSLGDRRINYGYTF
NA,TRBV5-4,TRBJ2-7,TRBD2,TGTGCCAGCAGTTCTAGCGGGTTTTACGAGCAGTACTTC,CASSSSGFYEQYF
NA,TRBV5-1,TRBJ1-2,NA,TGCGCCAGCAGTCCCCGGGGGGGGGACTATGGCTACACCTTC,CASSPRGGDYGYTF
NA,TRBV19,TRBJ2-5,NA,TGTGCCAGTAGTATAAACAGCCAAGAGACCCAGTACTTC,CASSINSQETQYF
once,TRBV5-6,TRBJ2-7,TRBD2,TGTGCCAGCAGCTTGGGAGGGAGGGCCCTTTACGAGCAGTACTTC,CASSLGGRALYEQYF
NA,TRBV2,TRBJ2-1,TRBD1,TGTGCCAGCAGTGAAGGGGGCAGTTCGCGACAGGGGCGGAATGAGCAGTTCTTC,CASSEGGSSRQGRNEQFF
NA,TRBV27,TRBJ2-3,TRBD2,TGTGCCAGCAGTCTCAGACTAGCGGGCGATACGCAGTATTTT,CASSLRLAGDTQYF
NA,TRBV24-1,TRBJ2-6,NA,TGTGCCACCAGTGATTGGGCAGGGTCTGGGGCCAACGTCCTGACTTTC,CATSDWAGSGANVLTF
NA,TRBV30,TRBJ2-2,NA,TGTGCCTGGAGTGTTCTCGGGGAGCTGTTTTTT,CAWSVLGELFF
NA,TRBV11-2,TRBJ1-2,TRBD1,TGTGCCAGCAGCTTAGGACAGGGGAGCTATGGCTACACCTTC,CASSLGQGSYGYTF
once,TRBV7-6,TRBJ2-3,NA,TGTGCCAGCAGCTCCCAAGGTAGCGGAGTCACAGATACGCAGTATTTT,CASSSQGSGVTDTQYF
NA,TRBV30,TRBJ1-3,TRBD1,TGTGCCTGGAGTGTCCGGGACAGGGAAGGAAGAATCGGAAACACCATATATTTT,CAWSVRDREGRIGNTIYF
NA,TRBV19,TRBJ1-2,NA,TGTGCCAGTAGTACCGACACAGCTAACTATGGCTACACCTTC,CASSTDTANYGYTF
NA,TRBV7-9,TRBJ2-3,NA,TGTGCCAGCAGCTGGGTGGGTCGAAGCGGCCTCACAGATACGCAGTATTTT,CASSWVGRSGLTDTQYF
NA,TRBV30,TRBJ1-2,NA,TGTGCCTGGAACTTTGCAGGTGTGAACTATGGCTACACCTTC,CAWNFAGVNYGYTF
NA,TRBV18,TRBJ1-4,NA,TGTGCCAGCTCACCAGGGCTCAATAATGAAAAACTGTTTTTT,CASSPGLNNEKLFF
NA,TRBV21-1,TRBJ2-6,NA,TGTGCCAGCGGGGGACAGGGATGGTCTGGGGCCAACGTCCTGACTTTC,CASGGQGWSGANVLTF
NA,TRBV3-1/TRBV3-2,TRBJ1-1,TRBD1,TGTGCCAGCAGCCAGAGACAGGGCAGCCCGGATACTGAAGCTTTCTTT,CASSQRQGSPDTEAFF
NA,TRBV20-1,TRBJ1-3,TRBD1,TGCAGTGCTAGTAGGGACAGGTTCGCCGGAAACACCATATATTTT,CSASRDRFAGNTIYF